These 8 T cell receptor beta chains were all obtained from the same sample, sequenced in a study of response to subunit inactivated influenza vaccine. Via MiXCR, TCRdb re-called the RT-PCR reads, giving one row per CDR3 protein. The sample has about 480,000 distinct CDR3 sequences, roughly 23% seen once; the top ten hold approximately 1.9%. This specimen consisted of CD4+ T cells sorted from PBMCs, obtained more than 4 days after vaccination. The receptors here all came from a man aged 50 to 60 who received an inactivated influenza vaccine.

V gene TRBV2 combines with J gene TRBJ1-2; no firm D call. Germline V gene lookup returns CDR1 SNHLY and CDR2 FYNNEI. V shed 1 base and J shed 4 bases, with 7 bases lying between them. CDR3 length: 13 residues. CDR3 region: CASSEVPGYGYTF. DNA of the CDR3: TGTGCCAGCAGTGAAGTCCCGGGCTATGGCTACACCTTC.

The CDR3, as DNA: TGTGCCAGCAGTTTTGGGTGGAGGACTAGCGGGAGAGAGTACCAAGAGACCCAGTACTTC. Its protein product is CASSFGWRTSGREYQETQYF. The chain employs TRBV12-3 or TRBV12-4 and TRBJ2-5; 13 nucleotides agree with TRBD2. J gave up 0 bases and V 3 bases, and 13 bases lay outside the gene matches. The CDR3 sequence is 20 residues long.

This sequence joins TRBV20-1 and TRBJ2-2, with TRBD2 matching 7 bases. CDR1 is DFQATT and CDR2 is SNEGSKA in the germline V gene (reference sequence). There are 15 residues in the CDR3. The trim removed 6 bases at V and 10 bases at J, leaving 17 bases unmatched. In nucleotides, the CDR3 is TGCAGTGCGCGGACTAGACTGGGTCCGGCGCAGGAGCTGTTTTTT. Its protein is CSARTRLGPAQELFF.

The chain uses TRBV28 and TRBJ2-7, with 8 nucleotides matching TRBD2. The length of the CDR3 is 15 residues. J lost 2 bases, V lost 7 bases, and 10 bases had no gene match. Germline loops: CDR1 MDHEN, CDR2 SYDVKM. The CDR3 nucleotides read TGTGCCAGCACCCCCGGCGGACTAGCTCCCTACGAGCAGTACTTC. Translated: CASTPGGLAPYEQYF. The whole variable domain, remainder taken from reference TRBV28 and TRBJ2-7, is DVKVTQSSRYLVKRTGEKVFLECVQDMDHENMFWYRQDPGLGLRLIYFSYDVKMKEKGDIPEGYSVSREKKERFSLILESASTNQTSMYLCASTPGGLAPYEQYFGPGTRLTVT.

The J gene is TRBJ1-1, the V gene TRBV12-3 or TRBV12-4; D gene ambiguous. The CDR3 sequence is 15 residues long. Trimming stripped 5 bases from V and 1 base from J, with 14 bases between. CDR3 DNA: TGTGCCAGCAGTCTTAGACCGAGAGGGAACACTGAAGCTTTCTTT. Translation: CASSLRPRGNTEAFF.

The chain combines TRBV6-4 with TRBJ2-7, with D perhaps matching TRBD1 (6 bases). The CDR3 runs 13 residues. V lost 3 bases and J lost 4, with 10 bases in between. Germline V gene data show CDR1 as MRHNA and CDR2 as SNTAGT. In DNA form, the CDR3 reads TGTGCCAGCAGTGAACTACAGGGTTACGAGCAGTACTTC. It codes for CASSELQGYEQYF.

This clonotype has a handful of counts. The chain is built from TRBV12-3 or TRBV12-4 and TRBJ2-1, with 12 bases identical to TRBD1. The J segment lost 2 bases and the V segment lost 2 bases, leaving 4 bases of the junction unmatched. This CDR3 contains 17 residues. CDR3 in amino acids: CASSLLGTGGTYNEQFF. CDR3 nucleotide sequence: TGTGCCAGCAGTTTACTTGGGACAGGGGGCACCTACAATGAGCAGTTCTTC.

The sample holds a few counts of this clonotype. The chain uses TRBV7-9 and TRBJ2-3; perhaps TRBD2 as D (5 bases). There are 13 residues in the CDR3. V shed 4 bases and J shed 7 bases, with 12 bases lying between them. Germline assignment: CDR1 SEHNR and CDR2 FQNEAQ (reference sequence). The CDR3 is CASSSRGQNTQYF. The CDR3 DNA follows: TGTGCCAGCAGCTCTCGAGGGCAGAATACGCAGTATTTT.